This T cell receptor (beta chain) emerged from a study of Graves' ophthalmopathy and Graves' hyperthyroidism. CDR1 and CDR2 (germline): SEHNR, FQNEAQ (reference sequence). This CDR3 comprises 15 residues. Between the trimmed V and J ends, which lost 5 bases and 2 bases, there was a span of 15 bases. Study-level results: From stable hyperthyroidism, ophthalmopathy was separated by a 13-signature model with 87.88% sensitivity and more than 75% specificity. Among thyroid clonotypes expanded above 0.001 frequency, most also appeared in blood.

This clonotype was detected only once. The antigen is undetermined. The authors amplified TCR beta CDR3 regions from RNA transcripts. An opening RT-PCR round employed HTBI primers and preceded a second-round multiplex PCR. TCRdb used MiXCR to reprocess the multiplex PCR reads, holding one entry per CDR3 protein. The profile covers approximately 1.2 million distinct CDR3 sequences, with about 38% appearing a single time and around 10% taken by the ten largest. The source of this sequence is an adult man with Graves' hyperthyroidism. The sequencing input was peripheral blood or thyroid tissue (not recorded which). This chain uses TRBV7-9 with TRBJ1-2; D is uncertain. CDR3 in amino acids: CASSVIPGSNYGYTF. The CDR3 nucleotides are TGTGCCAGCAGCGTAATTCCCGGGTCGAACTATGGCTACACCTTC.